This is a list of T cell receptor beta chains from one sample in a study of long-term antiretroviral therapy in people with HIV. Produced via immunoSEQ multiplex PCR; TCRdb's table is partial and in-frame only. Here the sample spans some 21,000 clones, 81% being singletons. Sample: unsorted PBMCs, taken 0.1 years before starting antiretroviral therapy. These TCRs come from a middle-aged man with HIV. CDR3s include the opening cysteine and the closing phenylalanine or tryptophan. The order of the fields is clone size, V gene, J gene, D gene, CDR3 protein, CDR3 DNA. D genes are given only for firm matches. Expanded clones get a size class; other rows say once, few or many, or leave the size out.

clone size: NA; V gene: TRBV5-6; J gene: TRBJ1-4; D gene: NA; CDR3 protein: CASSLRLLNEKLFF; CDR3 DNA: TGTGCCAGCAGCTTGCGGCTGCTCAATGAAAAACTGTTTTTT
clone size: once; V gene: TRBV7-2; J gene: TRBJ1-2; D gene: TRBD1; CDR3 protein: CASSLERGLGYTF; CDR3 DNA: TGTGCCAGCAGCTTAGAAAGGGGGCTTGGCTACACCTTC
clone size: NA; V gene: TRBV14; J gene: TRBJ2-5; D gene: TRBD2; CDR3 protein: CASSRLAGGGETQYF; CDR3 DNA: TGTGCCAGCAGTCGACTAGCGGGGGGCGGGGAGACCCAGTACTTC
clone size: NA; V gene: TRBV2; J gene: TRBJ1-6; D gene: NA; CDR3 protein: CASSTTGQDSPLHF; CDR3 DNA: TGTGCCAGCAGTACTACGGGACAAGACTCACCCCTCCACTTT
clone size: few; V gene: TRBV7-8; J gene: TRBJ1-4; D gene: NA; CDR3 protein: CASSLYGGGEKLFF; CDR3 DNA: TGTGCCAGCAGCTTATACGGGGGGGGTGAAAAACTGTTTTTT
clone size: NA; V gene: TRBV28; J gene: TRBJ1-5; D gene: NA; CDR3 protein: CASSLYLQPQHF; CDR3 DNA: TGTGCCAGCAGCCTTTATCTCCAGCCCCAGCATTTT
clone size: once; V gene: TRBV6-5; J gene: TRBJ2-7; D gene: NA; CDR3 protein: CASSPTPAPHEQYF; CDR3 DNA: TGTGCCAGCAGCCCGACTCCGGCCCCCCACGAGCAGTACTTC
clone size: NA; V gene: TRBV11-2; J gene: TRBJ2-3; D gene: NA; CDR3 protein: CASSSTDTQYF; CDR3 DNA: TGTGCCAGCAGCTCAACAGATACGCAGTATTTT
clone size: NA; V gene: TRBV18; J gene: TRBJ1-2; D gene: TRBD1; CDR3 protein: CASSPLDHTGATLLYGYTF; CDR3 DNA: TGTGCCAGCTCACCATTAGATCACACAGGGGCCACCCTCCTCTATGGCTACACCTTC
clone size: NA; V gene: TRBV6-5; J gene: TRBJ2-2; D gene: TRBD2; CDR3 protein: CASTRETSGGELFF; CDR3 DNA: TGTGCCAGCACTCGCGAGACTAGCGGGGGGGAGCTGTTTTTT
clone size: once; V gene: TRBV25-1; J gene: TRBJ2-6; D gene: NA; CDR3 protein: CASSESNRGANVLTF; CDR3 DNA: TGTGCCAGCAGTGAGTCCAACAGGGGGGCCAACGTCCTGACTTTC
clone size: few; V gene: TRBV19; J gene: TRBJ1-5; D gene: NA; CDR3 protein: CASSILGYNQPQHF; CDR3 DNA: TGTGCCAGTAGTATCTTAGGGTACAATCAGCCCCAGCATTTT
clone size: NA; V gene: TRBV4-3; J gene: TRBJ1-1; D gene: NA; CDR3 protein: CASSQETGNTEAFF; CDR3 DNA: TGCGCCAGCAGCCAAGAGACAGGGAACACTGAAGCTTTCTTT
clone size: NA; V gene: TRBV6-5; J gene: TRBJ2-7; D gene: TRBD1; CDR3 protein: CASRHRDSYEQYF; CDR3 DNA: TGTGCCAGCAGACACCGGGACAGCTACGAGCAGTACTTC
clone size: NA; V gene: TRBV6-5; J gene: TRBJ2-7; D gene: NA; CDR3 protein: CASSYYLTGSGEQYF; CDR3 DNA: TGTGCCAGCAGTTACTACTTGACAGGTTCGGGAGAGCAGTACTTC
clone size: NA; V gene: TRBV5-5; J gene: TRBJ1-5; D gene: NA; CDR3 protein: CASSLGRSNQPQHF; CDR3 DNA: TGTGCCAGCAGCTTGGGGAGGAGCAATCAGCCCCAGCATTTT
clone size: NA; V gene: TRBV28; J gene: TRBJ2-7; D gene: NA; CDR3 protein: CASSTLAEGLSYEQYF; CDR3 DNA: TGTGCCAGCAGTACCTTAGCGGAGGGGCTCTCCTACGAGCAGTACTTC
clone size: NA; V gene: TRBV19; J gene: TRBJ1-2; D gene: NA; CDR3 protein: CASSIGWEGYTF; CDR3 DNA: TGTGCCAGTAGTATAGGGTGGGAAGGCTACACCTTC
clone size: NA; V gene: TRBV9; J gene: TRBJ2-3; D gene: NA; CDR3 protein: CASSLNQRNTDTQYF; CDR3 DNA: TGTGCCAGCAGCCTCAACCAGCGGAACACAGATACGCAGTATTTT
clone size: NA; V gene: TRBV18; J gene: TRBJ2-1; D gene: NA; CDR3 protein: CASSLHNEQFF; CDR3 DNA: TGTGCCAGCTCACTACACAATGAGCAGTTCTTC
clone size: NA; V gene: TRBV2; J gene: TRBJ2-7; D gene: NA; CDR3 protein: CASRSNTYEQYF; CDR3 DNA: TGTGCCAGCAGGAGTAATACCTACGAGCAGTACTTC
clone size: NA; V gene: TRBV10-3; J gene: TRBJ2-1; D gene: TRBD2; CDR3 protein: CAISGRAGAYNEQFF; CDR3 DNA: TGTGCCATCAGTGGGCGAGCGGGGGCCTACAATGAGCAGTTCTTC
clone size: NA; V gene: TRBV30; J gene: TRBJ1-3; D gene: NA; CDR3 protein: CAGGRLGNTIYF; CDR3 DNA: TGTGCCGGAGGACGGCTTGGAAACACCATATATTTT
clone size: few; V gene: TRBV4-1; J gene: TRBJ2-7; D gene: TRBD2; CDR3 protein: CASSQGPSGSYEQYF; CDR3 DNA: TGCGCCAGCAGTCAAGGCCCTAGCGGGAGCTACGAGCAGTACTTC
clone size: NA; V gene: TRBV2; J gene: TRBJ1-5; D gene: NA; CDR3 protein: CASSGGNQPQHF; CDR3 DNA: TGTGCCAGCAGCGGTGGGAATCAGCCCCAGCATTTT
clone size: NA; V gene: TRBV7-2; J gene: TRBJ1-4; D gene: NA; CDR3 protein: CASSLGGGEKLFF; CDR3 DNA: TGTGCCAGCAGCTTAGGGGGTGGGGAAAAACTGTTTTTT
clone size: NA; V gene: TRBV6-1; J gene: TRBJ1-1; D gene: NA; CDR3 protein: CASSENPSNTEAFF; CDR3 DNA: TGTGCCAGCAGTGAAAACCCCTCGAACACTGAAGCTTTCTTT
clone size: NA; V gene: TRBV27; J gene: TRBJ1-2; D gene: NA; CDR3 protein: CASTPYHGTDYGYTF; CDR3 DNA: TGTGCCAGCACCCCTTACCACGGGACGGACTATGGCTACACCTTC
clone size: NA; V gene: TRBV28; J gene: TRBJ1-2; D gene: TRBD1; CDR3 protein: CASSPGQEIFYGYTF; CDR3 DNA: TGTGCCAGCAGCCCCGGACAGGAGATCTTCTATGGCTACACCTTC
clone size: NA; V gene: TRBV28; J gene: TRBJ2-7; D gene: NA; CDR3 protein: CASSLSRGPYEQYF; CDR3 DNA: TGTGCCAGCAGTTTATCGCGGGGGCCCTACGAGCAGTACTTC
clone size: once; V gene: TRBV7-2; J gene: TRBJ1-2; D gene: NA; CDR3 protein: CASSANKGPYGYTF; CDR3 DNA: TGTGCCAGCAGCGCCAACAAGGGCCCCTACGGCTACACCTTC
clone size: NA; V gene: TRBV7-9; J gene: TRBJ2-5; D gene: TRBD1; CDR3 protein: CASSSWDREETQYF; CDR3 DNA: TGTGCCAGCAGCTCCTGGGACAGGGAAGAGACCCAGTACTTC
clone size: NA; V gene: TRBV18; J gene: TRBJ2-7; D gene: NA; CDR3 protein: CASSPAQGISYEQYF; CDR3 DNA: TGTGCCAGCTCACCGGCACAGGGAATCTCCTACGAGCAGTACTTC
clone size: NA; V gene: TRBV14; J gene: TRBJ1-2; D gene: TRBD1; CDR3 protein: CASSRPGQGLGYGYTF; CDR3 DNA: TGTGCCAGCAGCCGACCTGGACAGGGTTTGGGCTATGGCTACACCTTC
clone size: NA; V gene: TRBV4-3; J gene: TRBJ2-5; D gene: NA; CDR3 protein: CASSQDFQTQETQYF; CDR3 DNA: TGCGCCAGCAGCCAAGATTTCCAGACCCAAGAGACCCAGTACTTC
clone size: NA; V gene: TRBV21-1; J gene: TRBJ2-5; D gene: NA; CDR3 protein: CASSIFRTGGMETQYF; CDR3 DNA: TGTGCCAGCAGCATTTTTCGGACAGGGGGCATGGAGACCCAGTACTTC
clone size: NA; V gene: TRBV5-4; J gene: TRBJ1-1; D gene: NA; CDR3 protein: CASSSAFYTEAFF; CDR3 DNA: TGTGCCAGCAGCTCGGCCTTTTACACTGAAGCTTTCTTT
clone size: NA; V gene: TRBV19; J gene: TRBJ2-5; D gene: NA; CDR3 protein: CASSILGSQETQYF; CDR3 DNA: TGTGCCAGTAGTATTTTGGGCAGCCAAGAGACCCAGTACTTC
clone size: NA; V gene: TRBV5-1; J gene: TRBJ2-3; D gene: NA; CDR3 protein: CASSFLGDSTDTQYF; CDR3 DNA: TGCGCCAGCAGCTTTCTAGGGGACAGCACAGATACGCAGTATTTT
clone size: few; V gene: TRBV4-3; J gene: TRBJ1-3; D gene: TRBD1; CDR3 protein: CASSPQGAWGNTIYF; CDR3 DNA: TGCGCCAGCAGCCCCCAGGGGGCCTGGGGAAACACCATATATTTT
clone size: NA; V gene: TRBV18; J gene: TRBJ2-5; D gene: NA; CDR3 protein: CASSPPDDRFISQETQYF; CDR3 DNA: TGTGCCAGCTCACCTCCCGACGACAGATTCATATCGCAAGAGACCCAGTACTTC
clone size: NA; V gene: TRBV29-1; J gene: TRBJ2-1; D gene: NA; CDR3 protein: CSGGWGEQFF; CDR3 DNA: TGCAGCGGCGGCTGGGGGGAGCAGTTCTTC
clone size: NA; V gene: TRBV9; J gene: TRBJ2-3; D gene: TRBD2; CDR3 protein: CASSVTSGRAPDTQYF; CDR3 DNA: TGTGCCAGCAGCGTTACTAGCGGGAGGGCCCCAGATACGCAGTATTTT
clone size: NA; V gene: TRBV4-1; J gene: TRBJ1-1; D gene: NA; CDR3 protein: CASSRAGVTEAFF; CDR3 DNA: TGCGCCAGCAGCCGGGCGGGGGTCACTGAAGCTTTCTTT
clone size: few; V gene: TRBV27; J gene: TRBJ2-7; D gene: NA; CDR3 protein: CASSFLGAYEQYF; CDR3 DNA: TGTGCCAGCAGTTTTTTGGGAGCCTACGAGCAGTACTTC
clone size: NA; V gene: TRBV19; J gene: TRBJ1-1; D gene: TRBD1; CDR3 protein: CASRKTGMNTEAFF; CDR3 DNA: TGTGCCAGTAGAAAGACAGGGATGAACACTGAAGCTTTCTTT
clone size: NA; V gene: TRBV12-5; J gene: TRBJ2-5; D gene: TRBD2; CDR3 protein: CASGLVRCLAGLYQETQYF; CDR3 DNA: TGTGCTAGTGGTTTGGTAAGGTGTCTAGCGGGGTTATACCAAGAGACCCAGTACTTC
clone size: NA; V gene: TRBV11-3; J gene: TRBJ2-2; D gene: TRBD1; CDR3 protein: CASSRQGSTGELFF; CDR3 DNA: TGTGCCAGCAGCAGACAGGGGAGCACAGGGGAGCTGTTTTTT
clone size: NA; V gene: TRBV6-5; J gene: TRBJ2-7; D gene: TRBD2; CDR3 protein: CASSRREYNEQYF; CDR3 DNA: TGTGCCAGTTCCCGGCGGGAGTACAACGAGCAGTACTTC
clone size: NA; V gene: TRBV6-5; J gene: TRBJ1-4; D gene: TRBD1; CDR3 protein: CASRKPGQGNEKLFF; CDR3 DNA: TGTGCCAGCAGGAAACCGGGACAGGGGAATGAAAAACTGTTTTTT
clone size: NA; V gene: TRBV6-6; J gene: TRBJ1-5; D gene: TRBD1; CDR3 protein: CASEGWGQVGNQPQHF; CDR3 DNA: TGTGCCAGTGAGGGTTGGGGACAGGTCGGCAATCAGCCCCAGCATTTT
clone size: NA; V gene: TRBV27; J gene: TRBJ2-1; D gene: NA; CDR3 protein: CASSPATYNEQFF; CDR3 DNA: TGTGCCAGCAGTCCGGCGACCTACAATGAGCAGTTCTTC
clone size: NA; V gene: TRBV4-1; J gene: TRBJ1-5; D gene: TRBD1; CDR3 protein: CASSRGQENQPQHF; CDR3 DNA: TGCGCCAGCAGCCGGGGACAGGAAAATCAGCCCCAGCATTTT